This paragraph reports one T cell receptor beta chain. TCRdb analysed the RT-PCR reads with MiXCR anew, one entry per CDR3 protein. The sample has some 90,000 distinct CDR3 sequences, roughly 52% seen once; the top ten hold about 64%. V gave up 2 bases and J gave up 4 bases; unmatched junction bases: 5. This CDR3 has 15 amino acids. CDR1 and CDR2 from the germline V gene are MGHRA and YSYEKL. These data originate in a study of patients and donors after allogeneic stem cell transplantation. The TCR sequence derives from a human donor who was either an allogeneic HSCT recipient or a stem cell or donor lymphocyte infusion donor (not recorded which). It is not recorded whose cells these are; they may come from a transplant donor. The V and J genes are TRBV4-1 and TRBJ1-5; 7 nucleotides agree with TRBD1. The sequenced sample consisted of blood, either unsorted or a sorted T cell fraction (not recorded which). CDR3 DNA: TGCGCCAGCAGCCAACTGACAGGGTCTAATCAGCCCCAGCATTTT. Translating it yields CASSQLTGSNQPQHF.